This passage covers 21 T cell receptor beta chains from one sample sequenced in a study of identical twins. MiXCR, run by TCRdb on the 5' RACE reads, gives a single entry per CDR3 protein. The sample holds about 890,000 distinct CDR3 sequences; 9% to 15% are singletons and the top ten take around 1.6%. This sample was also put to use in a study of yellow fever vaccine responses in identical twins.

The sequenced material came from PBMCs. Receptors originate from a woman in her late teens or twenties in good health.

This clonotype occurred many times. This chain uses TRBV20-1 with TRBJ2-3; TRBD2 matches 12 bases. CDR3 length: 16 amino acids. In germline, CDR1 is DFQATT, CDR2 SNEGSKA (reference sequence). With 1 base clipped from V and 7 bases from J, the junction kept 9 bases outside the gene matches. The DNA for the CDR3 is TGCAGTGCTAGAGGGATTGGACTAGCGGGAATGAATACGCAGTATTTT. It encodes CSARGIGLAGMNTQYF.

This clonotype was observed at least ten times. The chain links TRBV12-3 or TRBV12-4 to TRBJ2-3; no definite D call. The CDR3 consists of 14 residues. Deletions cut 5 bases from V and 0 bases from J, with 9 bases between. This chain's CDR3 is CASSLQSSTDTQYF. The CDR3 nucleotides are TGTGCCAGCAGTCTCCAGTCTAGCACAGATACGCAGTATTTT.

This CDR3 is CASSLRALLHEQYF. The CDR3 nucleotides are TGTGCCAGCAGTCTCCGGGCCCTCCTACACGAGCAGTACTTC. The chain joins TRBV12-3 or TRBV12-4 to TRBJ2-7; D unresolved. CDR3 length equals 14 residues. V was shortened by 5 bases and J by 5 bases, with 16 bases between the two germline ends.

There are a few counts of this clonotype. This sequence joins TRBV5-1 and TRBJ1-1, with a weak D call TRBD1 (6 bases). The V end lost 4 bases, the J end lost 2 bases, and 12 bases lay between the germline ends. Germline CDR1 reads SGHRS; CDR2 reads YFSETQ. This CDR3 region has 14 residues. The CDR3 coding sequence is TGCGCCAGCAGCATGCAGGGGAGAAACACTGAAGCTTTCTTT. Translating gives CASSMQGRNTEAFF.

This clonotype was seen a handful of times. The rearrangement uses TRBV5-1 and TRBJ1-1; 7 nucleotides align to TRBD1. After removal of 3 bases from V and 5 bases from J, the junction contained 7 bases not matched to a gene. CDR1 is SGHRS and CDR2 is YFSETQ in the germline V gene. The CDR3 length is 14 residues. CDR3 bases: TGCGCCAGCAGCTCTCGGACAGGAGGGACTGAAGCTTTCTTT. As protein: CASSSRTGGTEAFF.

The table lists this clonotype with many counts. This chain uses TRBV12-3 or TRBV12-4 with TRBJ1-5; no clear D. Trimming pared 2 bases from V and 8 bases from J, leaving 10 bases between. The CDR3 has 13 amino acids. The CDR3 DNA sequence: TGTGCCAGCAGTTTACGCCAGTCAGAGCCCCAGCATTTT. Protein sequence: CASSLRQSEPQHF.

The rearrangement joins TRBV3-1 to TRBJ1-4; no clear D gene. Germline V lookup: CDR1 LGHDT, CDR2 YNNKEL (reference sequence). This CDR3 is 15 amino acids long. Trimming shortened V by 2 bases and J by 7 bases, and 14 bases separated the two germline ends. CDR3 loop: CASSQLPGPLEKLFF. CDR3 in DNA: TGTGCCAGCAGCCAACTCCCAGGACCCCTTGAAAAACTGTTTTTT. Drawing the rest from reference TRBV3-1 and TRBJ1-4, the complete variable domain is DTAVSQTPKYLVTQMGNDKSIKCEQNLGHDTMYWYKQDSKKFLKIMFSYNNKELIINETVPNRFSPKSPDKAHLNLHINSLELGDSAVYFCASSQLPGPLEKLFFGSGTQLSVL.

CDR3 in DNA: TGTGCCAGCAGCTTTTACGGGGACTACTTTGGGGAGCAGTTCTTC. Protein sequence: CASSFYGDYFGEQFF. The chain has TRBV5-6 and TRBJ2-1; 7 nucleotides line up with TRBD2. Germline loops: CDR1 SGHDT, CDR2 YYEEEE. CDR3 size: 15 residues. With V trimmed by 2 bases and J by 10 bases, 12 bases remained unmatched.

This clonotype was recorded many times. The chain is built from TRBV5-1 and TRBJ1-1; 7 positions match TRBD1. V was pared by 5 bases and J by 1 base, with 8 bases of the junction left unmatched. The CDR3 is 15 amino acids. Germline assignment: CDR1 SGHRS and CDR2 YFSETQ. The CDR3 loop reads CASRGRGQGNTEAFF. The CDR3 bases are TGCGCCAGCAGGGGTAGGGGGCAGGGGAACACTGAAGCTTTCTTT.

The CDR3 is CASSKGQPGNQPQHF. DNA of the CDR3: TGTGCCAGCAGCAAGGGACAGCCTGGCAATCAGCCCCAGCATTTT. The chain recombines TRBV7-9 with TRBJ1-5; 7 bases are a match to TRBD1. Germline assignment: CDR1 SEHNR and CDR2 FQNEAQ (reference sequence). This CDR3 has 15 residues. V trimming: 5 bases; J trimming: 2 bases; junction bases outside the gene matches: 6.

This clonotype was seen ten or more times. The chain combines TRBV5-1 with TRBJ2-5; 12 bases line up with TRBD2. Germline V lookup: CDR1 SGHRS, CDR2 YFSETQ. CDR3 length equals 14 residues. With V trimmed by 5 bases and J by 4 bases, 3 bases remained unmatched. The CDR3 DNA follows: TGCGCCAGCAGTAAACTAGCGGGAGGAGAGACCCAGTACTTC. Residues: CASSKLAGGETQYF. The full variable domain, its missing parts supplied by reference TRBV5-1 and TRBJ2-5, is KAGVTQTPRYLIKTRGQQVTLSCSPISGHRSVSWYQQTPGQGLQFLFEYFSETQRNKGNFPGRFSGRQFSNSRSEMNVSTLELGDSALYLCASSKLAGGETQYFGPGTRLLVL.

This clonotype was seen repeatedly, ten times or more. The chain employs TRBV28 and TRBJ2-7; D not resolved. V gave up 5 bases and J gave up 3 bases, with 11 bases separating them. Germline V lookup: CDR1 MDHEN, CDR2 SYDVKM. The CDR3 is 13 residues long. The CDR3 loop reads CASSPLLGYEQYV. The DNA of the CDR3 is TGTGCCAGCAGTCCCTTACTGGGCTACGAGCAGTACGTC.

The rearrangement uses TRBV9 and TRBJ2-5, with D hard to call. Trimming took off 0 bases at V and 2 bases at J, with 8 bases between the two ends. Germline lookup yields CDR1 SGDLS and CDR2 YYNGEE. The CDR3 sequence is 14 residues long. In nucleotides, the CDR3 is TGTGCCAGCAGCGTAGTGGCCGAACAAGAGACCCAGTACTTC. Its translation is CASSVVAEQETQYF. The full variable domain, rest sourced from reference TRBV9 and TRBJ2-5, is DSGVTQTPKHLITATGQRVTLRCSPRSGDLSVYWYQQSLDQGLQFLIQYYNGEERAKGNILERFSAQQFPDLHSELNLSSLELGDSALYFCASSVVAEQETQYFGPGTRLLVL.

The genes are TRBV12-3 or TRBV12-4 and TRBJ1-1, with 7 bases identical to TRBD1. The V segment lost 3 bases and the J segment 2 bases; nucleotides outside the gene matches: 9. CDR3 size: 16 residues. The CDR3 nucleotides read TGTGCCAGCAGTTTGGGAGGGGGCGCGTTCAACACTGAAGCTTTCTTT. This translates into CASSLGGGAFNTEAFF.

To note about this clonotype: At one boundary the junction diverges from the germline segment, which might be a read error. V gene TRBV23-1 combines with J gene TRBJ1-5; the D is unclear. TRBV23-1 is flagged as an ORF with uncertain function. CDR3 size: 8 residues. CDR3 in amino acids: CASSHRGF. CDR3 coding DNA: TGCGCCAGCAGTCACCGGGGTTTT.

In this sample, this clonotype turned up a few times. The V call is TRBV5-1, the J call TRBJ2-4; no reliable D call. CDR3 length equals 14 residues. In germline, CDR1 is SGHRS, CDR2 YFSETQ. V lost 10 bases to trimming and J lost 6 bases, with 20 bases between them. This chain's CDR3 is CAASSTDLANIQYF. The CDR3 DNA sequence: TGCGCCGCCAGCTCCACAGACCTTGCAAACATTCAGTACTTC. Using reference TRBV5-1 and TRBJ2-4 for the parts outside the CDR3, the full variable domain is KAGVTQTPRYLIKTRGQQVTLSCSPISGHRSVSWYQQTPGQGLQFLFEYFSETQRNKGNFPGRFSGRQFSNSRSEMNVSTLELGDSALYLCAASSTDLANIQYFGAGTRLSVL.

There are many counts of this clonotype. The chain carries TRBV5-1 and TRBJ2-1; TRBD2 might be the D (6 bases). CDR1 is SGHRS and CDR2 is YFSETQ in the germline V gene. V was shortened by 3 bases and J by 0 bases, with 13 bases between the two germline ends. The CDR3 length is 16 residues. The CDR3 bases are TGCGCCAGCAGCTATCCTAGCGCAAGCTCCTACAATGAGCAGTTCTTC. This gives the protein CASSYPSASSYNEQFF.

This chain's CDR3 is CSARDPVGMNTGELFF. The DNA for the CDR3 is TGCAGTGCTAGAGATCCTGTCGGGATGAACACCGGGGAGCTGTTTTTT. The chain uses TRBV20-1 and TRBJ2-2; D may be TRBD2 (5 bases). Trimming stripped 0 bases from V and 1 base from J, with 12 bases between. The CDR3 spans 16 residues. The germline V gene encodes CDR1 DFQATT and CDR2 SNEGSKA (reference sequence).

The V call is TRBV29-1, the J call TRBJ1-2; 8 bases are shared with TRBD1. V lost 1 base and J lost 7; bases outside the gene matches: 17. The CDR3 sequence is 17 residues long. The germline V gene has CDR1 SQVTM and CDR2 ANQGSEA. The CDR3 spells CSVEVGEPTGVGFGYTF. In DNA form, the CDR3 reads TGCAGCGTTGAAGTGGGGGAACCGACAGGGGTCGGGTTTGGCTACACCTTC.

This clonotype was observed at least ten times. The V gene is TRBV7-2, the J gene TRBJ2-1; 13 bases map to TRBD2. The V gene end was trimmed by 5 bases and the J gene end by 6 bases; junction bases not matched to a gene: 10. The CDR3 covers 17 residues. The V gene's germline CDR1 is SGHTA and CDR2 FQGNSA. The CDR3 sequence is CASSTARTSGRSNEQFF. CDR3 bases: TGTGCCAGCAGCACCGCCCGGACTAGCGGGAGAAGCAATGAGCAGTTCTTC.

This clonotype was counted many times. This chain's CDR3 is CASSEVLATYEQYF. In nucleotides, the CDR3 is TGCGCCAGCAGTGAGGTACTAGCAACCTACGAGCAGTACTTC. The chain employs TRBV10-2 and TRBJ2-7, with D possibly matching TRBD2 (6 bases). The CDR3 covers 14 residues. The germline CDR1 and CDR2 sequences are WSHSY and SAAADI. V was pared by 2 bases and J by 2 bases, with 10 bases between.